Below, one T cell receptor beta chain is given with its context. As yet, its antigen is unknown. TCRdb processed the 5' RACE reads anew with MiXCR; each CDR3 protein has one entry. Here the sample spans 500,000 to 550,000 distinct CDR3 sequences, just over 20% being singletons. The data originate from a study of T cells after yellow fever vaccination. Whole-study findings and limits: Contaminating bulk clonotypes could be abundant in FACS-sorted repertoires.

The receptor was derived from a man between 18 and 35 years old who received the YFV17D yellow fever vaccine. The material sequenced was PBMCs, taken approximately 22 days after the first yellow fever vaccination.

The CDR3 region is CASSVDRAGTEAFF. The CDR3 bases are TGCGCCAGCAGCGTGGACAGGGCGGGCACTGAAGCTTTCTTT. The chain combines TRBV5-1 with TRBJ1-1, with 8 nucleotides matching TRBD1. Germline CDR1 SGHRS, CDR2 YFSETQ. V trimming: 4 bases; J trimming: 4 bases; junction bases outside the gene matches: 6. This CDR3 has 14 residues.